This T cell receptor beta chain was identified during a study of T cell responses to AZD1222 COVID-19 vaccine. Study conclusions and caveats: Dominant CD4 TCR responses targeted spike regions 160-218 and 743-854. Spike-specific TCR breadth and depth rose after two AZD1222 doses. None of the repertoires were sampled until the peak T cell response had passed. Epitopes outside B.1.351 and B.1.1.7 mutated regions reportedly drew nearly half of spike TCRs.

The repertoire was sequenced with immunoSEQ multiplex PCR; TCRdb's copy has only in-frame clones and lacks some. The data show 120,000 or so clones, with about 88% seen just once and roughly 3.1% held by the top ten. This clone was seen many times. Its antigen is unknown. The V gene lost 2 bases and the J gene lost 3 bases, with 22 bases spanning the gap. Germline V gene lookup returns CDR1 MGHRA and CDR2 YSYEKL. The CDR3 runs 18 residues. The input for sequencing was peripheral blood, taken 28 days after the second AZD1222 dose. The receptor was derived from an adult who received the AZD1222 COVID-19 vaccine. V gene TRBV4-1 combines with J gene TRBJ1-2, with a weak D call TRBD1 (6 bases). CDR3 amino acids: CASSQPGQTPWVDYGYTF. CDR3 nucleotide sequence: TGCGCCAGCAGCCAACCGGGACAAACCCCCTGGGTGGACTATGGCTACACCTTC.